This T cell receptor beta chain was observed in a study of regulatory T cells in long-lasting Graves disease. Through Arm-PCR of CDR3 regions and iRepertoire HTBI primers, TCR beta libraries were built. From the multiplex PCR reads, TCRdb called clonotypes with MiXCR, one entry per CDR3 protein. The sample lists 700,000 or so distinct CDR3 sequences, roughly 30% occurring once. Details on this clonotype: Its antigen remains unidentified.

Specified time point: persistent/refractory GD, antithyroid drugs over 5 years with positive TRAb. After RNA was extracted from PBMCs, the TCR library was made from it. Regarding the study as a whole: Persistent patients shared more public clonotypes (around 3,000) than new patients (about 960). Patients with persistent Graves' had lower TCR diversity than newly diagnosed patients. No thyroid tissue was studied; the work used peripheral blood only.

This receptor was taken from a female donor with Graves disease. The specimen was peripheral blood mononuclear cells (PBMCs), collected when the disease was refractory, from a patient treated with antithyroid drugs.

The CDR3 protein is CASSEHLIGTEAFF. The CDR3 DNA sequence: TGTGCCAGCAGTGAACACCTAATTGGCACTGAAGCTTTCTTT. The chain recombines TRBV6-1 with TRBJ1-1; no definite D call. The CDR3 sequence is 14 residues long. V was shortened by 2 bases and J by 4 bases, with 11 bases between the two germline ends. The germline gives CDR1 MNHNS, CDR2 SASEGT.